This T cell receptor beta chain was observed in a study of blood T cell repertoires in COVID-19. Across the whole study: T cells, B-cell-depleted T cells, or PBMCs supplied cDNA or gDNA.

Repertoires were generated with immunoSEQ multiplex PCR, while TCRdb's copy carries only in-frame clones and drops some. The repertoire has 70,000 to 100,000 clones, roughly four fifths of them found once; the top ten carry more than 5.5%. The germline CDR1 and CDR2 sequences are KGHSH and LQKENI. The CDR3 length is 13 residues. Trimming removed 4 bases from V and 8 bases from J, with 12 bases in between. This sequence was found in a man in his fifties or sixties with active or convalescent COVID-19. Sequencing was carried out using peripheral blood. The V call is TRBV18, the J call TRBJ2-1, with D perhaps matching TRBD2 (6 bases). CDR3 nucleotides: TGTGCCAGCTCACTAATGGGGGGAGATGAGCAGTTCTTC. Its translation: CASSLMGGDEQFF.